The next 24 T cell receptor beta chains were all read from a single sample in a study of blood T cell repertoires in COVID-19. Sequencing used immunoSEQ multiplex PCR; TCRdb keeps in-frame clones, though not all of them. Of about 160,000 clones in the sample, over 70% were seen once. Sequencing was performed on peripheral blood. Receptors were obtained from a man between 65 and 85 years old with acute or convalescent COVID-19.

This rearrangement joins TRBV18 to TRBJ2-7; TRBD2 matches at 11 bases. The CDR3 totals 16 residues. The V gene end was trimmed by 3 bases and the J gene end by 5 bases; junction bases not matched to a gene: 9. CDR1 is KGHSH and CDR2 is LQKENI in the germline V gene. CDR3 in amino acids: CASSPQPSGRHNEQYF. CDR3 DNA: TGTGCCAGCTCACCCCAACCTAGCGGGAGGCATAACGAGCAGTACTTC. Using reference TRBV18 and TRBJ2-7 for the parts outside the CDR3, the full variable domain is NAGVMQNPRHLVRRRGQEARLRCSPMKGHSHVYWYRQLPEEGLKFMVYLQKENIIDESGMPKERFSAEFPKEGPSILRIQQVVRGDSAAYFCASSPQPSGRHNEQYFGPGTRLTVT.

V gene TRBV4-3 combines with J gene TRBJ2-7, with TRBD2 matching over 7 bases. The CDR3 has 16 amino acids. Unmatched junction bases numbered 5, after V lost 0 bases and J lost 0 bases. Germline CDR1 is LGHNA and CDR2 is YSLEER. The DNA of the CDR3 is TGCGCCAGCAGCCAAGACGGGCGCGGGAGCTCCTACGAGCAGTACTTC. Amino acids: CASSQDGRGSSYEQYF.

The rearrangement joins TRBV29-1 to TRBJ2-5; D remains ambiguous. The CDR3 has 11 amino acids. V lost 5 bases to trimming and J lost 2 bases, with 6 bases between them. The germline V gene encodes CDR1 SQVTM and CDR2 ANQGSEA. The CDR3 sequence: CSVPGQETQYF. CDR3 nucleotide sequence: TGCAGCGTTCCAGGTCAAGAGACCCAGTACTTC.

This clone was counted a few times. The chain employs TRBV9 and TRBJ1-5, with a tentative D call TRBD1 (6 bases). Per germline, CDR1 SGDLS and CDR2 YYNGEE. V dropped 1 base and J dropped 7 bases, with 15 bases sitting between them. The CDR3 loop spans 15 amino acids. The CDR3 DNA follows: TGTGCCAGCAGCGTATCAGGGGACCACTCACAGCCCCAGCATTTT. This encodes CASSVSGDHSQPQHF.

The chain joins TRBV19 to TRBJ2-6; TRBD1 matches 7 bases. The germline V gene encodes CDR1 LNHDA and CDR2 SQIVND (reference sequence). V lost 7 bases to trimming and J lost 3 bases; unmatched junction nucleotides: 12. This CDR3 has 17 residues. CDR3 amino acids: CASTTLTGQSGANVLTF. The CDR3 DNA reads as TGTGCCAGTACCACCCTGACAGGGCAGAGTGGGGCCAACGTCCTGACTTTC.

The genes are TRBV11-2 and TRBJ1-2; possible D gene TRBD1, 6 bases. The length of the CDR3 is 15 residues. V was clipped by 0 bases and J by 6 bases, with 14 bases between them. Germline V gene lookup returns CDR1 SGHAT and CDR2 FQNNGV. The CDR3 DNA reads as TGTGCCAGCAGCTTAGATGGCAGGGGTCTTGATGGCTACACCTTC. Encoded protein: CASSLDGRGLDGYTF.

The V and J genes are TRBV6-5 and TRBJ1-1; no clear D. CDR3 length: 13 amino acids. CDR1 MNHEY and CDR2 SVGAGI come from the germline V gene. Trimming stripped 10 bases from V and 6 bases from J, with 18 bases between. The CDR3 sequence is CATVKQAGAEAFF. The CDR3 DNA follows: TGTGCCACCGTTAAGCAGGCCGGGGCTGAAGCTTTCTTT.

This clone came up many times. V usage is TRBV4-2 and J usage is TRBJ2-1; 8 bases are shared with TRBD2. Germline trimming cut 3 bases from V and 5 bases from J; bases unmatched to any gene: 9. CDR3 size: 16 residues. Germline values: CDR1 LGHNA, CDR2 YNFKEQ. CDR3 protein: CASSHGGSGVNNEQFF. The CDR3 DNA sequence: TGTGCCAGCAGCCATGGGGGTAGCGGGGTAAACAATGAGCAGTTCTTC.

The chain carries TRBV28 and TRBJ1-4; D gene uncertain. The CDR3 covers 13 residues. The V gene's germline CDR1 is MDHEN and CDR2 SYDVKM. V lost 6 bases, J lost 8 bases, and 13 bases lay in between. The CDR3 reads CASRKRVGEKLFF. CDR3 sequence (DNA): TGTGCCAGCAGGAAGAGGGTGGGGGAAAAACTGTTTTTT.

The gene calls are TRBV6-5 and TRBJ1-1, with 9 bases aligning to TRBD1. Germline values: CDR1 MNHEY, CDR2 SVGAGI. CDR3 size: 14 residues. V lost 5 bases, J lost 6 bases, and 7 bases stayed unmatched. CDR3 protein: CASSPRTGVPEAFF. The CDR3 bases are TGTGCCAGCAGTCCAAGGACAGGGGTCCCTGAAGCTTTCTTT.

The J gene is TRBJ1-4, the V gene TRBV29-1, with D possibly matching TRBD1 (5 bases). The CDR3 consists of 15 residues. The germline gives CDR1 SQVTM, CDR2 ANQGSEA. The V gene lost 6 bases and the J gene lost 0 bases, with 14 bases spanning the gap. The CDR3 here is CSVGAGGTTNEKLFF. The CDR3 coding sequence is TGCAGCGTCGGGGCCGGGGGGACAACTAATGAAAAACTGTTTTTT.

CDR3 DNA sequence: TGTGCCAGCAGCCAAGATGTGGGGACAGGGACGGAGACCCAGTACTTC. It specifies CASSQDVGTGTETQYF. The chain couples TRBV14 to TRBJ2-5, with TRBD1 matching over 9 bases. The CDR3 is 16 residues long. The germline V gene has CDR1 SGHDN and CDR2 FVKESK. V shed 0 bases, J shed 5 bases, and the junction held 7 bases outside the gene matches.

This rearrangement joins TRBV4-1 to TRBJ2-1, with TRBD2 as a possible D gene (5 bases). This CDR3 has 11 amino acids. V was pared by 4 bases and J by 10 bases, with 8 bases between. Germline V gene lookup returns CDR1 MGHRA and CDR2 YSYEKL. Here the CDR3 reads CASSLGGEQFF. For the CDR3, the DNA is TGCGCCAGCAGCCTGGGCGGGGAGCAGTTCTTC.

The gene calls are TRBV29-1 and TRBJ2-1; 13 bases are shared with TRBD2. Germline V gene sequence: CDR1 SQVTM, CDR2 ANQGSEA. The CDR3 runs 14 residues. Unmatched junction bases numbered 9, after V lost 7 bases and J lost 9 bases. The CDR3 DNA reads as TGCAGCGGATCGGAAACTAGCGGGGGGGGTGAGCAGTTCTTC. The encoded protein is CSGSETSGGGEQFF.

The rearrangement joins TRBV4-3 to TRBJ2-7; D possibly corresponds to TRBD1 (6 bases). The CDR3 runs to 14 residues. Looked up from germline, CDR1 is LGHNA and CDR2 is YSLEER. The ends were cut back, 0 bases at V and 6 bases at J, with 12 bases in the middle. The CDR3 coding sequence is TGCGCCAGCAGCCAAGATTACAGGGATTCCGAGCAGTACTTC. Translating it yields CASSQDYRDSEQYF.

The chain employs TRBV15 and TRBJ1-4; 9 bases line up with TRBD1. Germline V CDR1 and CDR2: LNHNV, YYDKDF (reference sequence). The length of the CDR3 is 15 residues. With V trimmed by 3 bases and J by 5 bases, 4 bases remained unmatched. This CDR3 reads CATSRDRGVNEKLFF. CDR3 nucleotides: TGTGCCACCAGCAGGGACAGGGGTGTCAATGAAAAACTGTTTTTT.

This chain uses TRBV14 with TRBJ2-5, with TRBD1 matching 10 bases. V shed 6 bases and J 4 bases; nucleotides not matched to a gene: 11. Germline V gene data show CDR1 as SGHDN and CDR2 as FVKESK. This CDR3 has 16 amino acids. The CDR3 loop is CASRPTGTGDRETQYF. The CDR3 nucleotides read TGTGCCAGCAGACCCACCGGGACAGGGGATCGAGAGACCCAGTACTTC.

The chain links TRBV6-5 to TRBJ2-7, with D unclear. Trimming pared 6 bases from V and 7 bases from J, leaving 13 bases between. The CDR3 is 12 amino acids. The germline V gene encodes CDR1 MNHEY and CDR2 SVGAGI. The CDR3 nucleotides are TGTGCCAGCAGCTACATGCTCGGGGAGCAGTACTTC. Its translation is CASSYMLGEQYF.

The chain carries TRBV29-1 and TRBJ2-3; 9 nucleotides match TRBD1. The CDR3 runs 12 residues. Germline CDR1 SQVTM, CDR2 ANQGSEA. Unmatched junction bases numbered 0, after V lost 4 bases and J lost 4 bases. In DNA, the CDR3 is TGCAGCGTTGGACAGGGGGCAGATACGCAGTATTTT. Its translation: CSVGQGADTQYF.

The gene calls are TRBV6-5 and TRBJ1-1; maybe TRBD1 (5 bases). Trimming left V 7 bases short and J 5 bases short, with 14 bases between. Germline loops: CDR1 MNHEY, CDR2 SVGAGI. CDR3 length: 13 residues. The CDR3 DNA sequence: TGTGCCAGCACTCGACAGACGGTTACTGAAGCTTTCTTT. Translating it yields CASTRQTVTEAFF.

The CDR3 is CASSPPTTGVGGYTF. For the CDR3, the DNA is TGTGCCAGCAGTCCCCCGACGACAGGAGTAGGTGGCTACACCTTC. The chain recombines TRBV28 with TRBJ1-2; possibly TRBD1 for D (6 bases). V was cut by 5 bases and J by 7 bases, with 20 bases left in between. From germline, CDR1 is MDHEN and CDR2 SYDVKM. This CDR3 comprises 15 residues.

The chain has TRBV9 and TRBJ1-2, with TRBD1 matching 8 bases. Germline V gene lookup returns CDR1 SGDLS and CDR2 YYNGEE. After removal of 0 bases from V and 2 bases from J, the junction contained 3 bases not matched to a gene. CDR3 length equals 15 residues. This CDR3 is CASSVAPGGNYGYTF. As DNA, the CDR3 is TGTGCCAGCAGCGTAGCACCAGGGGGCAACTATGGCTACACCTTC.

V gene TRBV9 combines with J gene TRBJ1-1, with D perhaps TRBD1 (6 bases). This CDR3 has 15 residues. V lost 4 bases and J lost 0, with 13 bases in between. Per the germline V gene, CDR1 is SGDLS and CDR2 is YYNGEE. The CDR3 sequence: CASSLFTGMNTEAFF. CDR3 sequence (DNA): TGTGCCAGCAGCCTATTCACAGGGATGAACACTGAAGCTTTCTTT. The full variable domain, its missing parts supplied by reference TRBV9 and TRBJ1-1, is DSGVTQTPKHLITATGQRVTLRCSPRSGDLSVYWYQQSLDQGLQFLIQYYNGEERAKGNILERFSAQQFPDLHSELNLSSLELGDSALYFCASSLFTGMNTEAFFGQGTRLTVV.

The chain recombines TRBV24-1 with TRBJ2-7; TRBD2 matches 7 bases. Unmatched junction bases numbered 14, after V lost 8 bases and J lost 2 bases. Germline CDR1 and CDR2: KGHDR and SFDVKD. The CDR3 is 16 amino acids. The CDR3 reads CATIGSRLAVPYEQYF. The CDR3, as DNA: TGTGCCACCATTGGGTCAAGGCTAGCGGTCCCCTACGAGCAGTACTTC.